Listed here are 15 T cell receptor beta chains from one sample, sequenced in a study of shared clonotypes between healthy human individuals. The table came from immunoSEQ multiplex PCR; TCRdb's copy has only in-frame clones and leaves some out. The table has some 1 million clones, approximately 76% seen once. The material sequenced was memory CD4+ T cells sorted from blood. The subset was: CD45RA-negative fraction. These receptors came from a young man in good health.

The V call is TRBV5-1, the J call TRBJ2-7, with D hard to call. This CDR3 spans 15 amino acids. Germline assignment: CDR1 SGHRS and CDR2 YFSETQ. V was trimmed by 4 bases and J by 4 bases, leaving 18 bases between them. The CDR3 sequence: CASSPAVGYRYEQYF. CDR3 DNA: TGCGCCAGCAGCCCCGCTGTTGGGTATAGGTACGAGCAGTACTTC.

This clone was detected once. The rearrangement joins TRBV6-1 to TRBJ2-7; D is perhaps TRBD1 (5 bases). V shed 6 bases and J shed 3 bases, with 18 bases lying between them. The CDR3 runs 15 residues. Looked up from germline, CDR1 is MNHNS and CDR2 is SASEGT. The CDR3 nucleotides read TGTGCCAGCAGCTTCTCCAGGGCAACAATCTACGAGCAGTACTTC. Its protein is CASSFSRATIYEQYF.

This clone appeared a single time. This chain uses TRBV5-4 with TRBJ1-1; D remains ambiguous. V dropped 5 bases and J dropped 8 bases, with 19 bases sitting between them. Germline-derived CDR1 and CDR2 are SGHNT and YYREEE (reference sequence). The CDR3 spans 14 residues. The CDR3 nucleotides read TGTGCCAGCAGGAGCTTGGAGCCAGGCGGAGAAGCTTTCTTT. Its translation: CASRSLEPGGEAFF.

This clone was seen once. The CDR3: CAWSAGPDSPLHF. The CDR3 coding sequence is TGTGCCTGGAGTGCGGGACCAGATTCACCCCTCCACTTT. The chain employs TRBV30 and TRBJ1-6; a possible D gene is TRBD1 (5 bases). Trimming took off 1 base at V and 8 bases at J, with 9 bases between the two ends. The CDR3 is made up of 13 amino acids. The germline CDR1 and CDR2 sequences are GTSNPN and SVGIG (reference sequence).

Note on this clone: Other DNA sequences from this sample encode an identical CDR3 as well. The V and J genes are TRBV5-1 and TRBJ2-2; D gene ambiguous. Trimming pared 0 bases from V and 1 base from J, leaving 7 bases between. Germline V lookup: CDR1 SGHRS, CDR2 YFSETQ. This CDR3 spans 15 amino acids. This chain's CDR3 is CASSLESRNTGELFF. In DNA, the CDR3 is TGCGCCAGCAGCTTGGAGTCGAGGAACACCGGGGAGCTGTTTTTT.

The chain is built from TRBV28 and TRBJ2-3; possibly TRBD2 for D (6 bases). Germline values: CDR1 MDHEN, CDR2 SYDVKM. The V and J ends lost 4 bases and 6 bases respectively, with 20 bases between them. The CDR3 consists of 16 residues. The CDR3 bases are TGTGCCAGCAGTTCTAGGTCTGGAGGGCATCCGGATACGCAGTATTTT. Translation gives CASSSRSGGHPDTQYF.

In its sample, this clone was seen once. V is TRBV10-1 and J is TRBJ2-2; 7 nucleotides align to TRBD1. From germline, CDR1 is WNHNN and CDR2 SYGVQD (reference sequence). After removal of 3 bases from V and 8 bases from J, the junction contained 3 bases not matched to a gene. This CDR3 spans 13 amino acids. Here the CDR3 DNA reads TGCGCCAGCAGTGAAGACAGGGAGGGGGAGCTGTTTTTT. Residues: CASSEDREGELFF.

This clone was picked up a small number of times. V usage is TRBV11-2 and J usage is TRBJ1-5; D gene uncertain. Trimming took off 0 bases at V and 2 bases at J, with 8 bases between the two ends. Germline CDR1 SGHAT, CDR2 FQNNGV. This CDR3 is 15 amino acids long. CDR3 bases: TGTGCCAGCAGCTTAGATTGGAGTGGCAATCAGCCCCAGCATTTT. This translates into CASSLDWSGNQPQHF.

The sample holds a few counts of this clone. CDR3: CASSLETLTGELFF. In nucleotides, the CDR3 is TGTGCCAGCAGTCTAGAGACCCTCACCGGGGAGCTGTTTTTT. This sequence joins TRBV2 and TRBJ2-2, with D unclear. The germline V and J ends were trimmed by 5 bases and 4 bases, with 11 bases remaining between them. The CDR3 totals 14 residues. In germline, CDR1 is SNHLY, CDR2 FYNNEI.

This clone was detected only once. The rearrangement joins TRBV10-3 to TRBJ2-1, with D tentatively TRBD1 or TRBD2 (5 bases each). The CDR3 spans 15 residues. Germline assignment: CDR1 ENHRY and CDR2 SYGVKD. The V and J ends lost 4 bases and 0 bases respectively, with 10 bases between them. CDR3 sequence reads: CAISGGTGSYNEQFF. The CDR3 region has the DNA TGTGCCATCAGTGGGGGGACGGGCTCCTACAATGAGCAGTTCTTC.

This clone was detected only once. The chain links TRBV18 to TRBJ2-4, with unresolved D. Per the germline V gene, CDR1 is KGHSH and CDR2 is LQKENI. The CDR3 has 12 residues. The ends were cut back, 3 bases at V and 5 bases at J, with 5 bases in the middle. CDR3 coding DNA: TGTGCCAGCTCACCGAAGGAAAACATTCAGTACTTC. Amino acid sequence: CASSPKENIQYF.

The gene calls are TRBV6-5 and TRBJ2-7; D unclear. The CDR3 is 14 residues long. Trimming left V 0 bases short and J 2 bases short, with 8 bases between. The germline CDR1 and CDR2 sequences are MNHEY and SVGAGI. Written as DNA, the CDR3 is TGTGCCAGCAGTTACTCGGCCGGTCCCTACGAGCAGTACTTC. Its translation: CASSYSAGPYEQYF.

On this clone itself: The same CDR3 is also encoded by other DNA sequences in this sample. The rearrangement uses TRBV5-6 and TRBJ2-3; D unresolved. This CDR3 contains 14 residues. Per germline, CDR1 SGHDT and CDR2 YYEEEE. V lost 4 bases and J lost 0, with 9 bases in between. CDR3 nucleotides: TGTGCCAGCAGCAGGCCCGCTAGCACAGATACGCAGTATTTT. Amino acids: CASSRPASTDTQYF.

The V gene is TRBV15, the J gene TRBJ2-2; D might be TRBD1 or TRBD2, each matching 5 bases. This CDR3 comprises 18 residues. From germline, CDR1 is LNHNV and CDR2 YYDKDF (reference sequence). V gave up 2 bases and J gave up 6 bases, with 22 bases separating them. The CDR3 sequence is CATSRPLGGGKGPGELFF. The CDR3 DNA follows: TGTGCCACCAGCAGACCTCTGGGTGGGGGAAAAGGACCCGGGGAGCTGTTTTTT.

This clone came up a few times. The DNA of the CDR3 is TGTGCCAGCAGCTTTAGAAGCTCTAACTATGGCTACACCTTC. It yields the protein CASSFRSSNYGYTF. The V call is TRBV7-2, the J call TRBJ1-2; unclear D gene. The V gene's germline CDR1 is SGHTA and CDR2 FQGNSA. Trimming stripped 3 bases from V and 0 bases from J, with 8 bases between. The CDR3 runs to 14 residues.